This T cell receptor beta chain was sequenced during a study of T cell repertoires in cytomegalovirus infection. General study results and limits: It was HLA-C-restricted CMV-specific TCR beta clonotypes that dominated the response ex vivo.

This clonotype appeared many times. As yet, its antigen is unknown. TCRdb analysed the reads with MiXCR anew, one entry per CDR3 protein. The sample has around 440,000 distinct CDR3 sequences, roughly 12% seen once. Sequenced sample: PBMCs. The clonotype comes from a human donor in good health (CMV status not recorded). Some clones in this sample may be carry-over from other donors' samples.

The CDR3 is CASSLWRSHEQFF. The CDR3 bases are TGCGCCAGCAGCTTATGGAGGTCCCATGAGCAGTTCTTC. J is TRBJ2-1 and V is TRBV5-1, with a weak D call TRBD2 (5 bases). Between the trimmed V and J ends, which lost 2 bases and 8 bases, there was a span of 11 bases. In germline, CDR1 is SGHRS, CDR2 YFSETQ. The CDR3 is 13 amino acids.